These 28 T cell receptor beta chains were all obtained from the same sample, sequenced in a study of shared clonotypes between healthy human individuals. Repertoires were generated with immunoSEQ multiplex PCR, while TCRdb's copy carries only in-frame clones and drops some. The sample lists some 490,000 clones; 78% were seen once. Sequencing used PBMCs. The source is a woman in her forties in good health. Some clones in this sample may be carry-over from other donors' samples.

This clone was recorded a few times. V and J are TRBV30 and TRBJ2-2; 8 nucleotides line up with TRBD1. Looked up from germline, CDR1 is GTSNPN and CDR2 is SVGIG (reference sequence). Unmatched junction bases numbered 7, after V lost 4 bases and J lost 3 bases. This CDR3 has 15 residues. As DNA, the CDR3 is TGTGCCTGGACCCAGGGGGCACAGGACACCGGGGAGCTGTTTTTT. Its protein product is CAWTQGAQDTGELFF.

The chain carries TRBV5-6 and TRBJ2-7; D unresolved. The V gene's germline CDR1 is SGHDT and CDR2 YYEEEE. The CDR3 has 16 amino acids. The V gene lost 4 bases and the J gene lost 0 bases, with 17 bases spanning the gap. CDR3 amino acids: CASSDWGTQSSYEQYF. CDR3 bases: TGTGCCAGCAGCGACTGGGGTACCCAGAGCTCCTACGAGCAGTACTTC.

The chain has TRBV6-1 and TRBJ1-2; 7 nucleotides align to TRBD1. The CDR3 contains 15 residues. After removal of 0 bases from V and 4 bases from J, the junction contained 5 bases not matched to a gene. Per germline, CDR1 MNHNS and CDR2 SASEGT. In nucleotides, the CDR3 is TGTGCCAGCAGTGAAGCACCGCAGGGGGTCTATGGCTACACCTTC. Protein sequence: CASSEAPQGVYGYTF.

The chain employs TRBV11-1 and TRBJ1-1, with D perhaps TRBD1 (5 bases). The CDR3 sequence is 13 residues long. V dropped 5 bases and J dropped 5 bases, with 12 bases sitting between them. In germline, CDR1 is SGHAT, CDR2 FQDESV (reference sequence). The CDR3 spells CASSPGLLTEAFF. Here the CDR3 DNA reads TGTGCCAGCAGCCCGGGACTTTTGACTGAAGCTTTCTTT.

The V gene is TRBV19, the J gene TRBJ1-5, with D hard to call. Looked up from germline, CDR1 is LNHDA and CDR2 is SQIVND (reference sequence). The CDR3 is 12 amino acids. Deletions cut 5 bases from V and 7 bases from J, with 9 bases between. Here the CDR3 reads CASSLPSQPQHF. The DNA of the CDR3 is TGTGCCAGTAGTCTCCCTTCCCAGCCCCAGCATTTT.

This sequence joins TRBV5-1 and TRBJ2-1; D possibly corresponds to TRBD2 (6 bases). The CDR3 runs to 15 residues. The germline CDR1 and CDR2 sequences are SGHRS and YFSETQ. The V end was cut by 0 bases, the J end by 3 bases, with 10 bases between. The CDR3 here is CASSLAGVVYNEQFF. CDR3 nucleotides: TGCGCCAGCAGCTTGGCGGGAGTAGTCTACAATGAGCAGTTCTTC.

This clone was seen only a few times. V usage is TRBV6-6 and J usage is TRBJ2-7; 11 bases line up with TRBD1. This CDR3 has 15 amino acids. V shed 8 bases, J shed 5 bases, and the junction held 11 bases outside the gene matches. The germline V gene has CDR1 MNHNY and CDR2 SVGAGI (reference sequence). CDR3 DNA sequence: TGTGCCAGCTCATCTAGGACAGGGGGCATCCACGAGCAGTACTTC. Protein: CASSSRTGGIHEQYF.

This chain joins TRBV2 and TRBJ1-5, with 8 bases fitting TRBD1. The V gene's germline CDR1 is SNHLY and CDR2 FYNNEI. The trim removed 6 bases at V and 5 bases at J, leaving 3 bases unmatched. This CDR3 has 13 amino acids. The CDR3 region is CASRPTGDQPQHF. For the CDR3, the DNA is TGTGCCAGCAGACCGACAGGGGATCAGCCCCAGCATTTT.

The rearrangement uses TRBV19 and TRBJ2-1; D may be TRBD2 (5 bases). There are 15 residues in the CDR3. The V gene's germline CDR1 is LNHDA and CDR2 SQIVND (reference sequence). Trimming shortened V by 4 bases and J by 5 bases, and 15 bases separated the two germline ends. The CDR3 region has the DNA TGTGCCAGTAGTAACGGGATTCGATTAAACAATGAGCAGTTCTTC. It is translated as CASSNGIRLNNEQFF.

The rearrangement links TRBV6-1 to TRBJ2-5; D is perhaps TRBD2 (6 bases). The CDR3 runs to 16 residues. With 4 bases removed from V and 1 base from J, the gap between germline ends came to 16 bases. Germline V gene sequence: CDR1 MNHNS, CDR2 SASEGT. CDR3 amino acids: CASSAEGWGGQETQYF. CDR3 nucleotides: TGTGCCAGCAGTGCCGAGGGGTGGGGAGGCCAAGAGACCCAGTACTTC.

The V call is TRBV30, the J call TRBJ2-4; TRBD2 matches 12 bases. V was clipped by 1 base and J by 7 bases; unmatched bases: 8. This CDR3 contains 16 residues. The V gene's germline CDR1 is GTSNPN and CDR2 SVGIG (reference sequence). The CDR3 here is CAWSARLAGAWNIQYF. The CDR3, as DNA: TGTGCCTGGAGTGCCCGACTAGCGGGAGCTTGGAACATTCAGTACTTC. The complete variable domain, with remaining parts taken from reference TRBV30 and TRBJ2-4, reads SQTIHQWPATLVQPVGSPLSLECTVEGTSNPNLYWYRQAAGRGLQLLFYSVGIGQISSEVPQNLSASRPQDRQFILSSKKLLLSDSGFYLCAWSARLAGAWNIQYFGAGTRLSVL.

This chain uses TRBV9 with TRBJ2-2, with TRBD2 identical over 12 bases. CDR3 length: 15 amino acids. Per germline, CDR1 SGDLS and CDR2 YYNGEE. Trimming at V came to 3 bases and at J to 8 bases, leaving 5 bases not matched to a gene. CDR3 sequence: CASSARLAGVGELFF. DNA for the CDR3: TGTGCCAGCAGCGCCCGACTAGCGGGAGTTGGGGAGCTGTTTTTT.

With regard to this clone: A far larger clone is just one base off, so this is likely a read error. The rearrangement uses TRBV2 and TRBJ2-1; 15 bases agree with TRBD2. Losses at the gene ends were 6 bases for V and 5 bases for J; bases not matched to a gene: 2. Per the germline V gene, CDR1 is SNHLY and CDR2 is FYNNEI. The CDR3 has 15 residues. In DNA form, the CDR3 reads TGTGCCAGCAGGGGACTAGCGGGAGGCCACAATGAGCAGTTCTTC. Its protein is CASRGLAGGHNEQFF.

The chain links TRBV2 to TRBJ1-5; D is uncertain. The V end lost 0 bases, the J end lost 5 bases, and 11 bases lay between the germline ends. Germline values: CDR1 SNHLY, CDR2 FYNNEI. The CDR3 runs 15 residues. This CDR3 is CASSEALRNYQPQHF. In DNA form, the CDR3 reads TGTGCCAGCAGTGAAGCGCTTCGCAATTATCAGCCCCAGCATTTT.

The rearrangement joins TRBV5-4 to TRBJ1-1; D unclear. V lost 0 bases and J 3 bases, leaving 12 bases between the germline ends. CDR1 SGHNT and CDR2 YYREEE come from the germline V gene (reference sequence). The CDR3 length is 15 residues. The CDR3 nucleotides read TGTGCCAGCAGCTTGGTGGCAGGTCGGTACACTGAAGCTTTCTTT. As protein: CASSLVAGRYTEAFF.

This clone appeared many times. The rearrangement uses TRBV7-9 and TRBJ2-1, with D perhaps given as TRBD1 or TRBD2 (5 bases each). This CDR3 contains 14 residues. CDR1 is SEHNR and CDR2 is FQNEAQ in the germline V gene (reference sequence). Deletions cut 3 bases from V and 6 bases from J, with 12 bases between. The CDR3 region is CASSLGRFGNEQFF. In DNA form, the CDR3 reads TGTGCCAGCAGCTTGGGACGGTTCGGCAATGAGCAGTTCTTC.

The V gene is TRBV30, the J gene TRBJ2-7, with TRBD2 matching over 13 bases. This CDR3 has 15 amino acids. The V and J ends lost 3 bases and 4 bases, in that order; junction bases with no gene match: 6. Germline CDR1 GTSNPN, CDR2 SVGIG (reference sequence). CDR3 region: CAWSPQLAGGYEQYF. The CDR3 DNA is TGTGCCTGGAGCCCTCAACTAGCGGGAGGGTACGAGCAGTACTTC.

The rearrangement links TRBV27 to TRBJ2-7; D is unclear. The CDR3 is made up of 13 amino acids. V was shortened by 6 bases and J by 3 bases, with 12 bases between the two germline ends. Germline V CDR1 and CDR2: MNHEY, SMNVEV (reference sequence). In DNA, the CDR3 is TGTGCCAGCAGCTTGGGTCCGGTCTACGAGCAGTACTTC. This sequence encodes CASSLGPVYEQYF.

Concerning this clone: At one of its ends the junction is not consistent with the germline gene, which may arise from a read error. V usage is TRBV7-2 and J usage is TRBJ2-6; 8 bases are a match to TRBD2. This CDR3 contains 17 residues. In germline, CDR1 is SGHTA, CDR2 FQGNSA. CDR3 protein: CASSVAGPASGANVLTF. CDR3 coding DNA: TGTGCCAGCAGCGTAGCGGGGCCCGCCTCTGGGGCCAACGTCCTGACTTTC.

With respect to this clone: A junction end diverges from the germline sequence, so it may reflect a read error. The chain combines TRBV30 with TRBJ2-5; no definite D call. This CDR3 region has 14 residues. Germline V gene data show CDR1 as GTSNPN and CDR2 as SVGIG (reference sequence). The CDR3 protein is CAWSLGPYQEAQYF. CDR3 nucleotide sequence: TGTGCCTGGAGTTTAGGACCGTACCAAGAGGCCCAGTACTTC.

The rearrangement uses TRBV7-3 and TRBJ2-3; 8 positions agree with TRBD2. There are 15 residues in the CDR3. The V segment lost 5 bases and the J segment 6 bases; nucleotides outside the gene matches: 10. Germline CDR1 and CDR2: SGHTA and FQGTGA. This CDR3 is CASSTGLADVDTQYF. The CDR3 nucleotides are TGTGCCAGCAGCACCGGACTAGCTGATGTGGATACGCAGTATTTT.

This chain joins TRBV7-9 and TRBJ1-2; D not certain. This CDR3 has 15 residues. The V end was cut by 1 base, the J end by 0 bases, with 9 bases between. Germline V gene data show CDR1 as SEHNR and CDR2 as FQNEAQ (reference sequence). Written as DNA, the CDR3 is TGTGCCAGCAGCTTAGACGGGGTTACTAACTATGGCTACACCTTC. This translates into CASSLDGVTNYGYTF.

This chain uses TRBV5-4 with TRBJ1-5; D call uncertain. Germline CDR1 is SGHNT and CDR2 is YYREEE (reference sequence). V lost 2 bases and J lost 2, with 11 bases in between. This CDR3 comprises 15 residues. The CDR3 region has the DNA TGTGCCAGCAGCTTAGACCCGACCGGCAATCAGCCCCAGCATTTT. Protein: CASSLDPTGNQPQHF.

This chain links TRBV7-2 with TRBJ2-7; the D gene is possibly TRBD1 (5 bases). The germline V and J ends were trimmed by 1 base and 1 base, with 8 bases remaining between them. Germline assignment: CDR1 SGHTA and CDR2 FQGNSA. The CDR3 has 14 amino acids. CDR3 DNA: TGTGCCAGCAGCTTAGACAGGCTTTCCTACGAGCAGTACTTC. It encodes CASSLDRLSYEQYF.

V gene TRBV5-4 combines with J gene TRBJ2-7, with 8 bases identical to TRBD1. Per the germline V gene, CDR1 is SGHNT and CDR2 is YYREEE (reference sequence). The CDR3 runs to 15 residues. V trimming: 4 bases; J trimming: 2 bases; junction bases outside the gene matches: 8. The CDR3 reads CASSQQDRVTYEQYF. For the CDR3, the DNA is TGTGCCAGCAGCCAACAGGACAGGGTAACCTACGAGCAGTACTTC. The variable domain in full, completed from reference TRBV5-4 and TRBJ2-7, reads ETGVTQSPTHLIKTRGQQVTLRCSSQSGHNTVSWYQQALGQGPQFIFQYYREEENGRGNFPPRFSGLQFPNYSSELNVNALELDDSALYLCASSQQDRVTYEQYFGPGTRLTVT.

This clone was observed a handful of times. The V and J genes are TRBV13 and TRBJ1-4; TRBD1 might be the D (5 bases). Germline values: CDR1 PRHDT, CDR2 FYEKMQ (reference sequence). The ends were cut back, 5 bases at V and 5 bases at J, with 12 bases in the middle. This CDR3 has 14 residues. The CDR3 here is CASSLRALNEKLFF. As DNA, the CDR3 is TGTGCCAGCAGCCTCAGGGCTCTGAATGAAAAACTGTTTTTT. The whole variable domain, filled in from reference TRBV13 and TRBJ1-4, reads AAGVIQSPRHLIKEKRETATLKCYPIPRHDTVYWYQQGPGQDPQFLISFYEKMQSDKGSIPDRFSAQQFSDYHSELNMSSLELGDSALYFCASSLRALNEKLFFGSGTQLSVL.

The chain recombines TRBV7-9 with TRBJ1-1, with 7 bases lining up with TRBD1. V shed 10 bases and J 4 bases; nucleotides not matched to a gene: 12. CDR3 size: 14 residues. CDR1 SEHNR and CDR2 FQNEAQ come from the germline V gene (reference sequence). The CDR3 sequence is CATIKGAWGTEAFF. CDR3 DNA: TGTGCCACAATTAAGGGGGCTTGGGGCACTGAAGCTTTCTTT. Drawing the rest from reference TRBV7-9 and TRBJ1-1, the complete variable domain is DTGVSQNPRHKITKRGQNVTFRCDPISEHNRLYWYRQTLGQGPEFLTYFQNEAQLEKSRLLSDRFSAERPKGSFSTLEIQRTEQGDSAMYLCATIKGAWGTEAFFGQGTRLTVV.

The CDR3 loop reads CASSLSSDRTYEQYF. CDR3 nucleotides: TGCGCCAGCAGCCTCTCCTCGGACAGGACCTACGAGCAGTACTTC. The chain links TRBV5-1 to TRBJ2-7, with 7 bases that match TRBD1. Germline V CDR1 and CDR2: SGHRS, YFSETQ. The V gene end was trimmed by 4 bases and the J gene end by 2 bases; junction bases not matched to a gene: 9. CDR3 length: 15 residues.